These 14 T cell receptor beta chains share one sample of origin, sequenced in a study of T-cell memory formation after mild COVID-19. TCRdb processed the 5' RACE reads anew with MiXCR; each CDR3 protein has one entry. The top ten clones hold roughly 14% of a sample with about 130,000 distinct CDR3 sequences, 16% of them seen once. Sequencing input: PBMCs or a T cell subset sorted from them (not recorded which). Receptors originate from an adult woman who had mild COVID-19 (a few samples of this study predate the infection). Cell type and time point are not known.

This clonotype was observed at least ten times. The chain recombines TRBV29-1 with TRBJ2-2, with 8 bases identical to TRBD2. The germline V gene encodes CDR1 SQVTM and CDR2 ANQGSEA. Unmatched junction bases numbered 9, after V lost 5 bases and J lost 7 bases. The CDR3 loop spans 14 amino acids. CDR3 DNA: TGCAGCGTTTCCGGGACTAGTTTCGGCGGGGAGCTGTTTTTT. This gives the protein CSVSGTSFGGELFF.

J is TRBJ2-1 and V is TRBV2; 13 nucleotides line up with TRBD2. Germline V gene data show CDR1 as SNHLY and CDR2 as FYNNEI. The CDR3 is 15 residues long. The trim removed 5 bases at V and 9 bases at J, leaving 7 bases unmatched. The DNA for the CDR3 is TGTGCCAGCAGTTCTTCCGGACTAGCGGGGGTTGAGCAGTTCTTC. It is translated as CASSSSGLAGVEQFF. Supplemented by reference TRBV2 and TRBJ2-1, the full variable domain reads EPEVTQTPSHQVTQMGQEVILRCVPISNHLYFYWYRQILGQKVEFLVSFYNNEISEKSEIFDDQFSVERPDGSNFTLKIRSTKLEDSAMYFCASSSSGLAGVEQFFGPGTRLTVL.

The V call is TRBV6-5, the J call TRBJ1-6; D is ambiguous. Germline V lookup: CDR1 MNHEY, CDR2 SVGAGI. The CDR3 has 14 amino acids. V lost 5 bases to trimming and J lost 7 bases, with 12 bases between them. The CDR3 protein is CASSVSSENSPLHF. The DNA of the CDR3 is TGTGCCAGCAGTGTATCATCGGAGAATTCACCCCTCCACTTT.

This sequence joins TRBV4-2 and TRBJ2-2; a possible D gene is TRBD2 (7 bases). Germline V gives CDR1 LGHNA, CDR2 YNFKEQ. CDR3 length: 18 residues. V was shortened by 3 bases and J by 2 bases, with 19 bases between the two germline ends. The CDR3 reads CASSQRGEGLRNTGELFF. As DNA, the CDR3 is TGTGCCAGCAGCCAGAGGGGGGAGGGACTTAGAAACACCGGGGAGCTGTTTTTT.

The chain couples TRBV12-3 or TRBV12-4 to TRBJ2-1; D is possibly TRBD2 (6 bases). Trimming left V 5 bases short and J 5 bases short, with 13 bases between. CDR3 length: 14 residues. DNA of the CDR3: TGTGCCAGCAGTCCTCAGTGGAGGGACAATGAGCAGTTCTTC. Translated: CASSPQWRDNEQFF.

The chain recombines TRBV4-3 with TRBJ1-4; perhaps TRBD1 as D (6 bases). The germline V gene has CDR1 LGHNA and CDR2 YSLEER. This CDR3 has 14 amino acids. The V gene lost 1 base and the J gene lost 6 bases, with 9 bases spanning the gap. In DNA form, the CDR3 reads TGCGCCAGCAGCCAAGCCGGGACATATGAAAAACTGTTTTTT. Its protein is CASSQAGTYEKLFF.

Details on this clonotype: An end of the junction does not agree with germline; a read error may underlie this. The chain joins TRBV6-4 to TRBJ2-3, with TRBD1 identical over 7 bases. The CDR3 length is 17 residues. Germline values: CDR1 MRHNA, CDR2 SNTAGT. The chain's CDR3 is CASSDPPTGSKTDTHYF. The CDR3 DNA follows: TGTGCCAGCAGTGACCCACCGACAGGGAGCAAGACAGATACGCATTATTTT.

This clonotype has a handful of counts. The V gene is TRBV24-1, the J gene TRBJ1-2; D is undetermined. The CDR3 covers 13 residues. V lost 2 bases and J 8 bases, leaving 11 bases between the germline ends. Germline loops: CDR1 KGHDR, CDR2 SFDVKD. DNA of the CDR3: TGTGCCACCAGTGATTCGCATGTAGACGGCTACACCTTC. This translates into CATSDSHVDGYTF.

V and J are TRBV6-1 and TRBJ2-7, with 9 bases that match TRBD1. The V gene end was trimmed by 7 bases and the J gene end by 0 bases; junction bases not matched to a gene: 4. CDR1 and CDR2 from the germline V gene are MNHNS and SASEGT. The CDR3 covers 14 residues. CDR3 residues: CASTATGGSYEQYF. The CDR3 nucleotides read TGTGCCAGCACCGCGACAGGGGGCTCCTACGAGCAGTACTTC.

In its sample, this clonotype was seen a few times. V is TRBV29-1 and J is TRBJ2-6; D gene ambiguous. With 6 bases removed from V and 1 base from J, the gap between germline ends came to 10 bases. The CDR3 has 14 amino acids. Germline V gene lookup returns CDR1 SQVTM and CDR2 ANQGSEA. DNA for the CDR3: TGCAGCGTGGTTACACAATCTGGGGCCAACGTCCTGACTTTC. Its translation: CSVVTQSGANVLTF.

This chain uses TRBV7-6 with TRBJ2-5, with 10 bases matching TRBD1. The CDR3 is made up of 15 amino acids. V trimming: 5 bases; J trimming: 5 bases; junction bases outside the gene matches: 8. Germline V gives CDR1 SGHVS, CDR2 FNYEAQ. CDR3 in amino acids: CASSVGTGARETQYF. As DNA, the CDR3 is TGTGCCAGCAGCGTCGGGACAGGGGCCCGGGAGACCCAGTACTTC. The whole variable domain, remainder taken from reference TRBV7-6 and TRBJ2-5, is GAGVSQSPRYKVTKRGQDVALRCDPISGHVSLYWYRQALGQGPEFLTYFNYEAQQDKSGLPNDRFSAERPEGSISTLTIQRTEQRDSAMYRCASSVGTGARETQYFGPGTRLLVL.

In this sample, this clonotype turned up a few times. This chain connects TRBV9 to TRBJ1-2; 8 bases agree with TRBD1. The CDR3 is 13 residues long. Germline loops: CDR1 SGDLS, CDR2 YYNGEE. V was clipped by 3 bases and J by 6 bases; unmatched bases: 4. The CDR3 is CASSALQGDGYTF. DNA for the CDR3: TGTGCCAGCAGCGCCTTACAGGGGGATGGCTACACCTTC.

The rearrangement joins TRBV9 to TRBJ1-1; D is unresolved. Per the germline V gene, CDR1 is SGDLS and CDR2 is YYNGEE. Trimming shortened V by 4 bases and J by 11 bases, and 18 bases separated the two germline ends. The CDR3 sequence is 13 residues long. The CDR3 DNA reads as TGTGCCAGCAGCCCGGATGGACCCCACCAGGCTTTCTTT. Translation: CASSPDGPHQAFF.

This chain links TRBV19 with TRBJ1-6, with D tentatively TRBD1 (6 bases). The germline CDR1 and CDR2 sequences are LNHDA and SQIVND (reference sequence). V was pared by 5 bases and J by 7 bases, with 12 bases between. This CDR3 region has 14 residues. CDR3 residues: CASSLDSGNSPLHF. For the CDR3, the DNA is TGTGCCAGTAGTTTGGACAGTGGCAATTCACCCCTCCACTTT.